The 16 T cell receptor beta chains below all came from one sample that was sequenced in a study of T cells in Graves' hyperthyroidism and ophthalmopathy. RNA transcripts provided the source from which TCR beta CDR3 regions were amplified. HTBI primers were employed in a first-round RT-PCR of the TCR CDR3. TCRdb reprocessed the multiplex PCR reads via MiXCR and lists one record per CDR3 protein. The data hold under 400,000 distinct CDR3 sequences, with 15% to 19% observed a single time. Sequenced material: blood. The receptors were sampled from a woman between 18 and 30 years old with Graves' hyperthyroidism that later progressed to Graves' ophthalmopathy.

This clonotype was seen a single time. The rearrangement joins TRBV6-1 to TRBJ2-2; D assignment may be TRBD1 or TRBD2 (5 bases each). The germline V and J ends were trimmed by 4 bases and 9 bases, with 18 bases remaining between them. The germline V gene has CDR1 MNHNS and CDR2 SASEGT. The CDR3 spans 15 residues. The CDR3 bases are TGTGCCAGCAGTGCTGGACCAGGCGAGGGGAGGGAGCTGTTTTTT. This gives the protein CASSAGPGEGRELFF.

In its sample, this clonotype was seen a few times. The rearrangement links TRBV10-3 to TRBJ2-2; D is unresolved. Per the germline V gene, CDR1 is ENHRY and CDR2 is SYGVKD. The CDR3 is 14 residues long. V lost 8 bases and J lost 3, with 13 bases in between. CDR3 residues: CAIRTSGHTGELFF. The CDR3 bases are TGTGCCATCCGGACCTCCGGGCACACCGGGGAGCTGTTTTTT.

In DNA form, the CDR3 reads TGTGCCAGCAGTCAATTATCCGGACAGGGGGCGCGGTCACCCCTCCACTTT. It yields the protein CASSQLSGQGARSPLHF. V gene TRBV5-4 combines with J gene TRBJ1-6; TRBD1 matches at 11 bases. The V gene's germline CDR1 is SGHNT and CDR2 YYREEE (reference sequence). CDR3 length equals 17 residues. The V segment lost 5 bases and the J segment 10 bases; nucleotides outside the gene matches: 14.

This clonotype was counted at least ten times. The chain joins TRBV28 to TRBJ1-4; D call uncertain. The CDR3 extends over 14 amino acids. V was cut by 5 bases and J by 8 bases, with 15 bases left in between. Germline V gives CDR1 MDHEN, CDR2 SYDVKM. DNA of the CDR3: TGTGCCAGCAGTGCTGCCATGCGAGGGGAAAAACTGTTTTTT. It codes for CASSAAMRGEKLFF.

This clonotype was seen repeatedly, ten times or more. The chain carries TRBV27 and TRBJ1-2; 8 nucleotides align to TRBD1. Trimming cost V 3 bases and J 7 bases; bases outside gene matches: 7. The CDR3 consists of 14 residues. The germline gives CDR1 MNHEY, CDR2 SMNVEV (reference sequence). The CDR3 region has the DNA TGTGCCAGCAGTTTGAGGCAGGGGGCGCTTGGCTACACCTTC. It translates to CASSLRQGALGYTF.

This clonotype has a count of ten or more. The chain is built from TRBV7-3 and TRBJ2-3; D remains ambiguous. The ends were cut back, 1 base at V and 6 bases at J, with 8 bases in the middle. This CDR3 has 13 residues. The V gene's germline CDR1 is SGHTA and CDR2 FQGTGA. CDR3 bases: TGTGCCAGCAGCTTAAATTCGGTCGATACGCAGTATTTT. The encoded protein is CASSLNSVDTQYF.

This sequence joins TRBV11-2 and TRBJ2-2; 10 bases map to TRBD1. Germline trimming cut 5 bases from V and 7 bases from J; bases unmatched to any gene: 7. The germline CDR1 and CDR2 sequences are SGHAT and FQNNGV. CDR3 length: 15 residues. As DNA, the CDR3 is TGTGCCAGCAGCCCAGGACAGGGGGGAATCGGGGAGCTGTTTTTT. Its protein product is CASSPGQGGIGELFF.

About this clonotype itself: This may be a read error, as it is one base from a much larger clone. This chain joins TRBV20-1 and TRBJ2-7; the D call may be TRBD1 or TRBD2 (5 bases each). The J call is doubtful: the DNA matches TRBJ2-1 better. Germline-derived CDR1 and CDR2 are DFQATT and SNEGSKA (reference sequence). The CDR3 loop spans 14 amino acids. The CDR3 region is CSARSSGTIYEQFF. The CDR3 DNA follows: TGCAGTGCTAGATCCTCCGGGACCATTTACGAGCAGTTCTTC.

This clonotype was detected ten times or more. The chain joins TRBV4-3 to TRBJ2-1; 13 nucleotides agree with TRBD2. The CDR3 spans 19 residues. V gave up 0 bases and J gave up 2 bases; unmatched junction bases: 7. Germline loops: CDR1 LGHNA, CDR2 YSLEER. This CDR3 reads CASSQDAWTSGRAYNEQFF. DNA of the CDR3: TGCGCCAGCAGCCAAGACGCTTGGACTAGCGGGAGAGCCTACAATGAGCAGTTCTTC.

This clonotype was observed many times. CDR3 coding DNA: TGTGCCAGCAGTCTCTCCCGGGGGGTGGACATTCAGTACTTC. This encodes CASSLSRGVDIQYF. This rearrangement joins TRBV3-1 to TRBJ2-4; 7 bases align to TRBD2. The germline V gene has CDR1 LGHDT and CDR2 YNNKEL (reference sequence). V gave up 6 bases and J gave up 8 bases; unmatched junction bases: 10. CDR3 size: 14 residues.

This clonotype was detected only a few times. The J gene is TRBJ1-1, the V gene TRBV7-9, with D unresolved. Germline V CDR1 and CDR2: SEHNR, FQNEAQ (reference sequence). V lost 3 bases, J lost 6 bases, and 11 bases lay in between. The CDR3 covers 13 residues. The CDR3 coding sequence is TGTGCCAGCAGCTTCCTAGCTGGCTCTGAAGCTTTCTTT. Translating gives CASSFLAGSEAFF. Together with reference TRBV7-9 and TRBJ1-1, the CDR3 gives the full variable domain: DTGVSQNPRHKITKRGQNVTFRCDPISEHNRLYWYRQTLGQGPEFLTYFQNEAQLEKSRLLSDRFSAERPKGSFSTLEIQRTEQGDSAMYLCASSFLAGSEAFFGQGTRLTVV.

The CDR3, as DNA: TGTGCCTGGAGCCCCCCAGGACAGGCCCAGCAGTACTTC. Translating it yields CAWSPPGQAQQYF. The rearrangement links TRBV30 to TRBJ2-7, with 7 bases lining up with TRBD1. CDR1 and CDR2 from the germline V gene are GTSNPN and SVGIG (reference sequence). V dropped 3 bases and J dropped 8; count of bases not matched to a gene: 10. This CDR3 has 13 residues.

At least ten counts were recorded for this clonotype. This chain links TRBV20-1 with TRBJ2-1; 9 bases align to TRBD1. CDR1 and CDR2 (germline): DFQATT, SNEGSKA (reference sequence). Trimming cost V 6 bases and J 6 bases; bases outside gene matches: 21. CDR3 length: 18 residues. The CDR3 DNA reads TGCAGTGCCAATCAGTGGGACAGGGCGAGTTTCATCCCCAATGAGCAGTTCTTC. This gives the protein CSANQWDRASFIPNEQFF.

This clonotype was counted between two and nine times. The chain uses TRBV7-2 and TRBJ1-6; TRBD1 is a possible D gene (6 bases). Per germline, CDR1 SGHTA and CDR2 FQGNSA. The CDR3 extends over 15 amino acids. V lost 2 bases, J lost 7 bases, and 12 bases lay in between. This CDR3 is CASSLQGIRNSPLHF. DNA of the CDR3: TGTGCCAGCAGCTTACAGGGGATAAGGAATTCACCCCTCCACTTT.

This clonotype was observed many times. This sequence joins TRBV2 and TRBJ2-2; D not certain. The CDR3 length is 13 residues. With 4 bases removed from V and 6 bases from J, the gap between germline ends came to 9 bases. CDR1 and CDR2 (germline): SNHLY, FYNNEI. CDR3: CASSARYPGELFF. CDR3 nucleotide sequence: TGTGCCAGCAGTGCTAGATATCCCGGGGAGCTGTTTTTT.

The chain employs TRBV5-4 and TRBJ2-2; 8 nucleotides agree with TRBD2. The germline gives CDR1 SGHNT, CDR2 YYREEE (reference sequence). There are 16 residues in the CDR3. Unmatched junction bases numbered 9, after V lost 4 bases and J lost 4 bases. The CDR3 here is CASSVAASGFTGELFF. CDR3 sequence (DNA): TGTGCCAGCAGCGTTGCCGCTAGCGGGTTCACCGGGGAGCTGTTTTTT.